The 2 T cell receptor beta chains below were found in one sample sequenced in a study of identical twins' blood T cells. TCRdb passed the 5' RACE reads through MiXCR, listing each CDR3 protein once. The sample lists hundreds of thousands of distinct CDR3 sequences, roughly 30% occurring once. Specimen: PBMCs. The source of these receptors is a woman between 18 and 55 years old in good health.

This clonotype was seen a few times. This rearrangement joins TRBV12-3 or TRBV12-4 to TRBJ1-2; weak D call: TRBD1 (5 bases). Trimming took 4 bases from V and 13 from J, leaving 16 bases between them. This CDR3 is 12 amino acids long. This CDR3 is CASSSTDNLSTF. CDR3 DNA: TGTGCCAGCAGTTCAACGGACAACCTTTCCACCTTC.

This chain uses TRBV20-1 with TRBJ2-2; possibly TRBD2 for D (6 bases). CDR3 size: 16 residues. With 1 base removed from V and 6 bases from J, the gap between germline ends came to 18 bases. Germline values: CDR1 DFQATT, CDR2 SNEGSKA (reference sequence). CDR3 nucleotides: TGCAGTGCTAGAGGCCCGTCTAGCGTGGATTCCGGGGAGCTGTTTTTT. This sequence encodes CSARGPSSVDSGELFF.